The clone carrying this TCR beta chain was counted at least ten times. The target antigen is unknown. These data come from a study of regulatory T cells in long-lasting Graves disease. Study-wide context: Antithyroid drug exposure in newly diagnosed Graves' patients had lasted under 3 months. Findings and limits, study-wide: Favored gene segments in persistent disease were TRBV28, TRBJ1-2 and TRBJ2-5. The study found persistent patients shared more public clonotypes (2,741) than new patients (approximately 970).

As for time point: newly diagnosed GD, antithyroid drugs for less than 3 months. The TCR library used RNA extracted from PBMCs. This CDR3 is 16 amino acids long. V shed 2 bases, J shed 4 bases, and the junction held 9 bases outside the gene matches. Germline V gene lookup returns CDR1 WSHSY and CDR2 SAAADI. The TCR beta library used iRepertoire HTBI primers with Arm-PCR amplification of CDR3. MiXCR, applied by TCRdb to the multiplex PCR reads, yields one record per CDR3 protein. The sample consists of some 330,000 distinct CDR3 sequences, roughly 12% of them appearing once. This sample was also put to use in a study of T cells in Graves' hyperthyroidism and ophthalmopathy. That report notes: Using the HTBI primer set, a first-round RT-PCR was run on the TCR CDR3.

The sequence came from a woman aged 18-35 years with Graves disease. The chain links TRBV10-2 to TRBJ2-5, with TRBD2 identical over 8 bases. The sample here was peripheral blood mononuclear cells (PBMCs), taken at new diagnosis, from a patient treated with antithyroid drugs. The CDR3 DNA sequence: TGCGCCAGCAGTGAGATCCCAGGACTAGCTGGAGAGACCCAGTACTTC. Protein: CASSEIPGLAGETQYF.